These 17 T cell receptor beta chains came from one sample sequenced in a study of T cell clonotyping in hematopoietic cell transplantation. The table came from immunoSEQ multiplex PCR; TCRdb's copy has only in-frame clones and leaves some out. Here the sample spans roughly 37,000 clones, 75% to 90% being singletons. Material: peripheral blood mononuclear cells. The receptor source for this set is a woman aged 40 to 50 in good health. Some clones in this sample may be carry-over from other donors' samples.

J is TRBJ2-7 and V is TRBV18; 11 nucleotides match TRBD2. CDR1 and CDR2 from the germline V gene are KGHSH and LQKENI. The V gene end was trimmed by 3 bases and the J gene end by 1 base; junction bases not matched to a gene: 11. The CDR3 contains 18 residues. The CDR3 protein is CASSPLAGGVIESYEQYF. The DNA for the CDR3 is TGTGCCAGCTCACCCCTAGCGGGAGGTGTAATTGAGTCCTACGAGCAGTACTTC.

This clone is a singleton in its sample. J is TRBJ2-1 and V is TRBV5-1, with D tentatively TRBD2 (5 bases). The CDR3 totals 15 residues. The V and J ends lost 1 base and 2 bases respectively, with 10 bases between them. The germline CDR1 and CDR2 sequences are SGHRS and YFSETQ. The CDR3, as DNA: TGCGCCAGCAGCTTGTCGGGATCAACCTACAATGAGCAGTTCTTC. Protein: CASSLSGSTYNEQFF.

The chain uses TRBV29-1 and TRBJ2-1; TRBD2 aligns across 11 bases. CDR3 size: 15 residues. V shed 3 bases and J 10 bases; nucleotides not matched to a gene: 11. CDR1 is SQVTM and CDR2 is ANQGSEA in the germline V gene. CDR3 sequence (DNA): TGCAGCGTTGAGCCACTAGCGGGGGTAGGGGAAGAGCAGTTCTTC. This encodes CSVEPLAGVGEEQFF.

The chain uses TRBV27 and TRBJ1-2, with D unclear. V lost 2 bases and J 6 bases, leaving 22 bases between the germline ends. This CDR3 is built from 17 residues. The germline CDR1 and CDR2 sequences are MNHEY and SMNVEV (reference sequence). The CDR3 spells CASSLKVSGWGVHGYTF. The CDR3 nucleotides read TGTGCCAGCAGTTTAAAGGTTTCGGGCTGGGGAGTCCATGGCTACACCTTC.

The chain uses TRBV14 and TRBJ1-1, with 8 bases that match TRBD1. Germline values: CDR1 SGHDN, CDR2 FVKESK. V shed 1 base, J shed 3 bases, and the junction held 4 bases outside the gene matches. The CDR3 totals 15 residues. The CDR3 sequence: CASSQGTGWDTEAFF. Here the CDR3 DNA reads TGTGCCAGCAGCCAAGGGACAGGGTGGGACACTGAAGCTTTCTTT.

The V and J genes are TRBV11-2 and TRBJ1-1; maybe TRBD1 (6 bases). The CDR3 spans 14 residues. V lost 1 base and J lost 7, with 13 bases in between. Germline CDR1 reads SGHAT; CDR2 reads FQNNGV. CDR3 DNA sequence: TGTGCCAGCAGCTTAGGCCGACAGGCTATTGAAGCTTTCTTT. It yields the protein CASSLGRQAIEAFF.

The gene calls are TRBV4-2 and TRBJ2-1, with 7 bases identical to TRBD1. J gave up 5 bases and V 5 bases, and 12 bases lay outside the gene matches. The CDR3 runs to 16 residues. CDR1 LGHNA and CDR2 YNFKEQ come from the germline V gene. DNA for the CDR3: TGTGCCAGCAGCTACAACGTCCGACAGGGAGACAATGAGCAGTTCTTC. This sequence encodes CASSYNVRQGDNEQFF.

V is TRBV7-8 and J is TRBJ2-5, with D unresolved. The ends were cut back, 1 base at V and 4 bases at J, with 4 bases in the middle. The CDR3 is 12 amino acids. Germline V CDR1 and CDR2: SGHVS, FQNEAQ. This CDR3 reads CASSLGRETQYF. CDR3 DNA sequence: TGTGCCAGCAGCTTAGGTAGAGAGACCCAGTACTTC.

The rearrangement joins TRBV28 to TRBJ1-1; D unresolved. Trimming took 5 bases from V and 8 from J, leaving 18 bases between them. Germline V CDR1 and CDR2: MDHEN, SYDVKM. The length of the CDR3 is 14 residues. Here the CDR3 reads CASSPRTVTFEAFF. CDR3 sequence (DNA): TGTGCCAGCAGTCCGCGTACAGTCACCTTCGAAGCTTTCTTT. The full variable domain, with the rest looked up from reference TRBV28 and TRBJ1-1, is DVKVTQSSRYLVKRTGEKVFLECVQDMDHENMFWYRQDPGLGLRLIYFSYDVKMKEKGDIPEGYSVSREKKERFSLILESASTNQTSMYLCASSPRTVTFEAFFGQGTRLTVV.

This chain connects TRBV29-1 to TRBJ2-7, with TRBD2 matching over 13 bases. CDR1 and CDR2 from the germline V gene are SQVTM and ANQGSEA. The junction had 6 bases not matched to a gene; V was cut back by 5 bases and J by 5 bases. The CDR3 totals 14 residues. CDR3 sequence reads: CSVTTSGRSHEQYF. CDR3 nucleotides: TGCAGCGTTACGACTAGCGGGAGGAGCCACGAGCAGTACTTC.

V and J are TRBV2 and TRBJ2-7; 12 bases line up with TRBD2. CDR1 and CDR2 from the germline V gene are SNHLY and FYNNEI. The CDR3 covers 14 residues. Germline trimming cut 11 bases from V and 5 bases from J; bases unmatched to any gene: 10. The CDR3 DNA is TGTGCCGCAGGGAGGGGGACTAGCGGGCACGAGCAGTACTTC. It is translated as CAAGRGTSGHEQYF.

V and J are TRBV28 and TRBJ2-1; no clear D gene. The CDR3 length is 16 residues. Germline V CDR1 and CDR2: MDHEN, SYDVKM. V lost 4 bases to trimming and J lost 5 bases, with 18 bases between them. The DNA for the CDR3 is TGTGCCAGCAGTTCCGCAGGACCCCTCGGCCACAATGAGCAGTTCTTC. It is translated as CASSSAGPLGHNEQFF.

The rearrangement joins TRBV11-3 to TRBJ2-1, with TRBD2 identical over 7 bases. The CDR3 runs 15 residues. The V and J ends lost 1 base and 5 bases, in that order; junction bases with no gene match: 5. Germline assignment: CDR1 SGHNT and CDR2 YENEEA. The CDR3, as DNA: TGTGCCAGCAGCTTAGGAGGGGCGGGAGACAATGAGCAGTTCTTC. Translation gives CASSLGGAGDNEQFF.

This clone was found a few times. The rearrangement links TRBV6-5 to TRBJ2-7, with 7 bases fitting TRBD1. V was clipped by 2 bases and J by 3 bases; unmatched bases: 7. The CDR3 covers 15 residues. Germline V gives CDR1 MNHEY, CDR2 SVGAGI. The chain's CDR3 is CASSYRRTGSYEQYF. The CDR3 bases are TGTGCCAGCAGTTACCGACGGACAGGCAGCTACGAGCAGTACTTC.

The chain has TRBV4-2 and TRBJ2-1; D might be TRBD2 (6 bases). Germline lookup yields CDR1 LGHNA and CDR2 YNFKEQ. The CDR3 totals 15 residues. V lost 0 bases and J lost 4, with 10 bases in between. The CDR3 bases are TGTGCCAGCAGCCAAGAGCGGCGGGGTTACAATGAGCAGTTCTTC. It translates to CASSQERRGYNEQFF.

The CDR3 DNA reads TGCAGCGCCCCGGGGGGGGAGACCCAGTACTTC. Amino acids: CSAPGGETQYF. This chain links TRBV29-1 with TRBJ2-5, with 8 bases lining up with TRBD2. The CDR3 length is 11 residues. The V gene end was trimmed by 7 bases and the J gene end by 5 bases; junction bases not matched to a gene: 3. Per the germline V gene, CDR1 is SQVTM and CDR2 is ANQGSEA.

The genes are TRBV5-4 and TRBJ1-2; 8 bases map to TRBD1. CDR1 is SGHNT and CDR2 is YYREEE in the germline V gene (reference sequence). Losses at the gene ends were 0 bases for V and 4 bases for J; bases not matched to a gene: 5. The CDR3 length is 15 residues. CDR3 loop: CASSLVGQAPYGYTF. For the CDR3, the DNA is TGTGCCAGCAGCTTGGTGGGACAGGCACCCTATGGCTACACCTTC.